The T cell receptor (beta chain) under discussion was sequenced for a study of glioma-infiltrating T cells after dendritic cell vaccination. Sequenced by immunoSEQ multiplex PCR; TCRdb stores in-frame clones only, minus some. In the table there are roughly 80,000 clones, roughly 87% of which are singletons. Time point in this sample: after dendritic cell vaccination, including at tumor progression/relapse. CDR3 size: 13 residues. V lost 6 bases and J 1 base, leaving 9 bases between the germline ends. The germline V gene encodes CDR1 MDHEN and CDR2 SYDVKM. The source material was blood, sampled after dendritic cell vaccination. J is TRBJ2-5 and V is TRBV28, with D perhaps matching TRBD1 (5 bases). The clonotype was recovered from a human donor with glioblastoma. CDR3 protein: CASSLTVQETQYF. The CDR3 DNA reads as TGTGCCAGCAGCCTGACAGTCCAAGAGACCCAGTACTTC.